This T cell receptor (beta chain) emerged from a study of response to subunit inactivated influenza vaccine. V lost 0 bases and J lost 1; bases outside the gene matches: 3. This CDR3 has 15 amino acids. Germline values: CDR1 DFQATT, CDR2 SNEGSKA (reference sequence). This clonotype was counted a few times. Antigen specificity is unknown. TCRdb reanalysed the RT-PCR reads using MiXCR and keeps one entry per CDR3 protein. Among about 480,000 distinct CDR3 sequences listed, less than 30% were seen once. Study observations and caveats: Few new T cells, the authors suggested, are recruited by each seasonal influenza vaccination.

Sequencing was performed on CD4+ T cells sorted from PBMCs, taken 5 days after vaccination. The chain combines TRBV20-1 with TRBJ2-5; 9 nucleotides match TRBD2. The TCR comes from a man aged 50 or older who received an inactivated influenza vaccine. CDR3 bases: TGCAGTGCTAGAGAGGGAGCGGGAGGCCAAGAGACCCAGTACTTC. Protein sequence: CSAREGAGGQETQYF.